This T cell receptor (beta chain) was identified in a study of blood T cell repertoires in COVID-19 (dated by TCRdb to about 2020). Some background on the complete study: The collaborator samples originated in the United States, Italy and Spain and spanned the acute and convalescent phases of COVID-19. The repertoires were made available in a free public database intended to serve as a resource for research on the immune response to SARS-CoV-2. The sample metadata nearly always contained a de-identified subject ID, COVID-19 status, age in years and sex. The samples were drawn from two sources: the first 160 participants of the ongoing ImmuneRACE study, and 950 to 1,500 subjects contributed by 6 global collaborators. The dataset comprised deeply sampled blood TCRbeta repertoires from subjects exposed to, actively infected with, or recovered from COVID-19. The prospective study material was composed of cDNA or gDNA derived from T cells, B-cell-depleted T cells, or PBMCs. HLA class I and class II types, where available, came from metadata supplied by the sample provider rather than from assay-based typing.

CDR1 is given as SNHLY and CDR2 as FYNNEI, both from the germline V gene. The CDR3 spans 14 residues, from the cysteine through the phenylalanine. Just the 42-base CDR3 DNA is kept, in frame starting at base 1. Germline trimming amounts to 6 bases on V and 5 bases on J, with 9 as the count of junction bases outside the gene matches. Collaborating institutions collected whole blood in K2EDTA tubes following their own protocols. For TCRbeta analysis, collaborators shipped samples in one of three forms: frozen whole blood, isolated PBMCs, or DNA extracted from either of those sample types. Comment on this clone: Its specific antigen is unknown. Base qualities are missing; no much larger clone stands one base away.

The immunoSEQ Assay, a bias-controlled multiplex PCR, was used to amplify TCRbeta CDR3 regions from genomic DNA. On the study's bioinformatics: The number of nucleated cells in each sample was estimated by amplification of reference gene primers within the assay. To quantify the absolute abundance of each unique TCRbeta CDR3 rearrangement, sequence reads were collapsed and filtered. For each sample, productive Simpson clonality was calculated as the square root of Simpson's diversity index across productive rearrangements. This immuneACCESS table, as held by TCRdb, lists in-frame sequences with V and J called but not all clones. Of the missing ones, under half trace to an unresolved V gene in checked studies; the others have no known cause. The V and J calls and clone size come from that table; D and trimming were worked out from the DNA. In this sample the table shows approximately 63,000 clones, 91% of which occur a single time. The top ten clonotypes cover 8.5% to 10% of the sample.

Here is what the overall study found, with its caveats: How much clinical and demographic metadata was included differed by source and by participant, and the metadata was provided uncurated.

The V and J segments used are TRBV2 and TRBJ1-2, and 7 bases in between align with TRBD1. The TCR sequence derives from a human donor in a cohort sampled during active COVID-19. The sequenced sample was peripheral blood. The CDR3 region: CASSGTVDLYGYTF. In nucleotides, the sequence is TGTGCCAGCAGCGGGACAGTCGATTTATATGGCTACACCTTC.